The 15 T cell receptor beta chains given below trace back to one sample, sequenced in a study of control samples from healthy donors and cancer patients. Data came from immunoSEQ multiplex PCR; TCRdb stores just in-frame clones and leaves some out. The table lists 110,000 or so clones, roughly four fifths of them singletons, with about 7% in the top ten. Sequencing input: blood. Receptors were obtained from a man aged 18 to 29 in good health.

The J gene is TRBJ2-1, the V gene TRBV24-1; 7 bases are shared with TRBD1. This CDR3 has 14 amino acids. Germline V CDR1 and CDR2: KGHDR, SFDVKD. The V gene end was trimmed by 7 bases and the J gene end by 1 base; junction bases not matched to a gene: 3. CDR3 bases: TGTGCCACCAGGGCGACAGGGTCCTACAATGAGCAGTTCTTC. This sequence encodes CATRATGSYNEQFF.

The rearrangement joins TRBV4-2 to TRBJ2-6; D gene ambiguous. The germline V gene encodes CDR1 LGHNA and CDR2 YNFKEQ. The CDR3 extends over 16 amino acids. V shed 2 bases and J shed 0 bases, with 8 bases lying between them. CDR3 sequence (DNA): TGTGCCAGCAGCCAACCCCAGAGCTCTGGGGCCAACGTCCTGACTTTC. Its protein product is CASSQPQSSGANVLTF.

The rearrangement links TRBV4-1 to TRBJ2-2, with D possibly TRBD2 on 6 matching bases. CDR1 and CDR2 (germline): MGHRA, YSYEKL. Trimming removed 1 base from V and 5 bases from J, with 14 bases in between. This CDR3 region has 16 residues. DNA of the CDR3: TGCGCCAGCAGCCAAGTTCCCGGGGGTGGAACCGGGGAGCTGTTTTTT. Residues: CASSQVPGGGTGELFF.

This chain uses TRBV4-3 with TRBJ1-4, with no clear D. The germline CDR1 and CDR2 sequences are LGHNA and YSLEER. V was trimmed by 0 bases and J by 1 base, leaving 12 bases between them. The CDR3 extends over 17 amino acids. This chain's CDR3 is CASSQDVVQQTNEKLFF. In DNA, the CDR3 is TGCGCCAGCAGCCAAGATGTTGTGCAGCAAACTAATGAAAAACTGTTTTTT.

This clone was observed once. The V call is TRBV7-2, the J call TRBJ1-6; unclear D gene. The CDR3 has 14 residues. Trimming cost V 4 bases and J 8 bases, with 12 bases left between them. Germline V gene lookup returns CDR1 SGHTA and CDR2 FQGNSA. The CDR3, as DNA: TGTGCCAGCAGCTCCCGCTTAGAGGATTCACCCCTCCACTTT. Translating it yields CASSSRLEDSPLHF. The full variable domain, with the rest looked up from reference TRBV7-2 and TRBJ1-6, is GAGVSQSPSNKVTEKGKDVELRCDPISGHTALYWYRQSLGQGLEFLIYFQGNSAPDKSGLPSDRFSAERTGGSVSTLTIQRTQQEDSAVYLCASSSRLEDSPLHFGNGTRLTVT.

In this sample, this clone turned up once. The V and J genes are TRBV24-1 and TRBJ1-2, with 12 bases aligning to TRBD1. The CDR3 covers 15 residues. V was pared by 4 bases and J by 7 bases, with 6 bases of the junction left unmatched. Germline V lookup: CDR1 KGHDR, CDR2 SFDVKD. CDR3: CATSEGDRGLGGYTF. CDR3 DNA: TGTGCCACCAGTGAAGGGGACAGGGGGCTAGGTGGCTACACCTTC.

This sequence joins TRBV9 and TRBJ1-2; D unresolved. Germline assignment: CDR1 SGDLS and CDR2 YYNGEE. The CDR3 totals 11 residues. V lost 4 bases to trimming and J lost 7 bases, with 8 bases between them. CDR3 sequence: CASSPAAGYTF. The CDR3 coding sequence is TGTGCCAGCAGCCCCGCGGCTGGCTACACCTTC.

CDR3 protein: CASSQKDREREDSNQPQHF. CDR3 DNA: TGTGCCAGCAGCCAAAAAGACAGGGAGAGGGAGGATAGCAATCAGCCCCAGCATTTT. V usage is TRBV14 and J usage is TRBJ1-5; 7 bases match TRBD1. The V and J ends lost 2 bases and 0 bases, in that order; junction bases with no gene match: 13. This CDR3 is 19 amino acids long. CDR1 is SGHDN, CDR2 FVKESK, per germline.

The V and J genes are TRBV15 and TRBJ1-6; TRBD1 might be the D (5 bases). Germline CDR1 is LNHNV and CDR2 is YYDKDF (reference sequence). There are 15 residues in the CDR3. Trimming pared 1 base from V and 6 bases from J, leaving 10 bases between. The CDR3 reads CATSRGGESNSPLHF. CDR3 DNA sequence: TGTGCCACCAGCAGAGGAGGGGAGAGTAATTCACCCCTCCACTTT.

CDR3 nucleotide sequence: TGTGCCAGCAGCTTTATCGGCGGATCCAATCAGCCCCAGCATTTT. Its translation is CASSFIGGSNQPQHF. This chain links TRBV7-2 with TRBJ1-5; D is unclear. Looked up from germline, CDR1 is SGHTA and CDR2 is FQGNSA. The CDR3 length is 15 residues. Trimming removed 3 bases from V and 3 bases from J, with 12 bases in between.

The V gene is TRBV9, the J gene TRBJ1-1; D not certain. Trimming cost V 4 bases and J 5 bases, with 12 bases left between them. CDR1 is SGDLS, CDR2 YYNGEE, per germline. This CDR3 comprises 13 residues. For the CDR3, the DNA is TGTGCCAGCAGCCGAAACGACGTGACTGAAGCTTTCTTT. As protein: CASSRNDVTEAFF.

The rearrangement links TRBV7-9 to TRBJ2-3; 8 bases match TRBD1. The CDR3 covers 14 residues. CDR1 SEHNR and CDR2 FQNEAQ come from the germline V gene (reference sequence). V was clipped by 5 bases and J by 1 base; unmatched bases: 2. CDR3 loop: CASSEQGGTDTQYF. CDR3 sequence (DNA): TGTGCCAGCAGCGAACAGGGGGGCACAGATACGCAGTATTTT.

The chain carries TRBV11-2 and TRBJ1-5, with D possibly TRBD1 on 5 matching bases. Germline CDR1 is SGHAT and CDR2 is FQNNGV. V shed 1 base and J shed 7 bases, with 14 bases lying between them. The CDR3 consists of 15 residues. The CDR3 DNA reads as TGTGCCAGCAGCTTAGGGGTTAAGGGGTGGCAGCCCCAGCATTTT. Its protein is CASSLGVKGWQPQHF.

The chain has TRBV19 and TRBJ1-1; TRBD1 agrees at 11 bases. The germline gives CDR1 LNHDA, CDR2 SQIVND (reference sequence). J lost 8 bases, V lost 3 bases, and 11 bases had no gene match. The CDR3 length is 16 residues. CDR3 DNA: TGTGCCAGTAGTATTAGGGACGGACAGGGGGCGAGAGAAGCTTTCTTT. It is translated as CASSIRDGQGAREAFF.

The chain is built from TRBV18 and TRBJ2-1; 8 bases are a match to TRBD1. The CDR3 extends over 15 amino acids. V lost 2 bases to trimming and J lost 0 bases; unmatched junction nucleotides: 0. CDR1 KGHSH and CDR2 LQKENI come from the germline V gene. Here the CDR3 DNA reads TGTGCCAGCTCACCAGGGACAGGCTCCTACAATGAGCAGTTCTTC. Its translation is CASSPGTGSYNEQFF.